One sample yielded the 24 T cell receptor beta chains listed below, sequenced in a study of beta chain features in type 1 diabetes (dated by TCRdb to between 2017 and 2018). Library creation used the immunoSEQ multiplex PCR assay. All of the isolated RNA was reverse transcribed with the High Capacity cDNA Reverse Transcription Kit, so expressed TCRB transcripts were sequenced. In its TCRdb copy, this immuneACCESS table keeps in-frame sequences only and misses some clones. Where compared with another copy, unresolved V genes explain less than half of these, and the others have no known cause. The sample table contains around 450,000 clones; only one count was recorded for 10% to 12% of them. The ten top clones hold less than 0.06% of the sample. The sample taken for sequencing was naive CD4+ T cells from blood. The intended sense of this specimen's cell subset or site label: true naive CD4+ T cells. These receptor sequences come from a woman under 30 in good health.

This clone was picked up a small number of times. The chain links TRBV29-1 to TRBJ1-1, with D tentatively TRBD1 (5 bases). This CDR3 region has 11 residues. The germline V gene encodes CDR1 SQVTM and CDR2 ANQGSEA. Trimming cost V 3 bases and J 7 bases, with 9 bases left between them. Here the CDR3 reads CSVEGVLEAFF. The CDR3 nucleotides are TGCAGCGTTGAGGGGGTACTTGAAGCTTTCTTT.

The chain combines TRBV5-1 with TRBJ1-2; no clear D gene. Germline loops: CDR1 SGHRS, CDR2 YFSETQ. V was pared by 0 bases and J by 2 bases, with 5 bases between. The CDR3 runs 13 residues. In nucleotides, the CDR3 is TGCGCCAGCAGCTTGGAGTCGAACTATGGCTACACCTTC. This gives the protein CASSLESNYGYTF.

The chain couples TRBV14 to TRBJ2-1, with TRBD2 matching 10 bases. The germline CDR1 and CDR2 sequences are SGHDN and FVKESK. The CDR3 runs 13 residues. J gave up 7 bases and V 4 bases, and 1 base lay outside the gene matches. CDR3 sequence reads: CASSLSGRNEQFF. CDR3 sequence (DNA): TGTGCCAGCAGCCTTAGCGGGAGGAATGAGCAGTTCTTC.

There are a few counts of this clone. For the CDR3, the DNA is TGTGCCAGCAGCGTAGCGCTGCGGGGGGTCGACAATGAGCAGTTCTTC. Translated: CASSVALRGVDNEQFF. The genes are TRBV9 and TRBJ2-1, with 8 bases fitting TRBD2. The CDR3 runs to 16 residues. Unmatched junction bases numbered 7, after V lost 0 bases and J lost 5 bases. Looked up from germline, CDR1 is SGDLS and CDR2 is YYNGEE.

The chain carries TRBV28 and TRBJ2-1; D may match TRBD1 or TRBD2 (9 bases each). V was cut by 4 bases and J by 7 bases, with 23 bases left in between. The CDR3 spans 17 residues. CDR1 and CDR2 from the germline V gene are MDHEN and SYDVKM. The CDR3 nucleotides read TGTGCCAGCAGTTCGCCCGGGACAGGGACTAGCCGGAATGAGCAGTTCTTC. Protein product: CASSSPGTGTSRNEQFF.

The rearrangement links TRBV7-3 to TRBJ2-3; 8 bases match TRBD2. This CDR3 has 15 amino acids. V lost 5 bases to trimming and J lost 2 bases; unmatched junction nucleotides: 6. CDR1 and CDR2 (germline): SGHTA, FQGTGA. Written as DNA, the CDR3 is TGTGCCAGCAGCCCGTCGGGAGGGCCCACAGATACGCAGTATTTT. It yields the protein CASSPSGGPTDTQYF. Full variable domain (rest looked up from reference TRBV7-3 and TRBJ2-3): GAGVSQTPSNKVTEKGKYVELRCDPISGHTALYWYRQSLGQGPEFLIYFQGTGAADDSGLPNDRFFAVRPEGSVSTLKIQRTERGDSAVYLCASSPSGGPTDTQYFGPGTRLTVL.

This clone was detected a few times. The CDR3 DNA is TGTGCCAGCAGCTCCATCGACAGGGATGAGCAGTTCTTC. It translates to CASSSIDRDEQFF. The chain couples TRBV11-3 to TRBJ2-1; 7 bases map to TRBD1. Germline V gives CDR1 SGHNT, CDR2 YENEEA. The CDR3 contains 13 residues. V gave up 4 bases and J gave up 8 bases; unmatched junction bases: 5.

The sample holds a few counts of this clone. This same CDR3 is encoded by further DNA sequences in the sample. The rearrangement uses TRBV14 and TRBJ1-6; tentative D call: TRBD1 (5 bases). The CDR3 is 14 residues long. Germline V CDR1 and CDR2: SGHDN, FVKESK. Trimming stripped 4 bases from V and 3 bases from J, with 7 bases between. CDR3 nucleotides: TGTGCCAGCAGCCGGGACTTCTATAATTCACCCCTCCACTTT. It is translated as CASSRDFYNSPLHF.

The chain has TRBV9 and TRBJ2-1; the D gene is possibly TRBD1 (6 bases). CDR1 is SGDLS, CDR2 YYNGEE, per germline. The ends were cut back, 3 bases at V and 4 bases at J, with 17 bases in the middle. The CDR3 length is 16 residues. The CDR3: CASSARMGQTYNEQFF. Written as DNA, the CDR3 is TGTGCCAGCAGCGCTCGAATGGGACAAACGTACAATGAGCAGTTCTTC.

V and J are TRBV2 and TRBJ1-4, with D unclear. Trimming took 4 bases from V and 5 from J, leaving 5 bases between them. The germline gives CDR1 SNHLY, CDR2 FYNNEI. The CDR3 extends over 12 amino acids. DNA for the CDR3: TGTGCCAGCAGTGGCCAAAATGAAAAACTGTTTTTT. It yields the protein CASSGQNEKLFF.

This clone was detected only a few times. V is TRBV4-2 and J is TRBJ2-1; 9 positions agree with TRBD2. CDR1 is LGHNA, CDR2 YNFKEQ, per germline. The CDR3 totals 16 residues. V trimming: 2 bases; J trimming: 9 bases; junction bases outside the gene matches: 11. This CDR3 reads CASSQSSGTPPVEQFF. In DNA, the CDR3 is TGTGCCAGCAGCCAATCTAGCGGGACCCCTCCGGTTGAGCAGTTCTTC.

The chain recombines TRBV7-2 with TRBJ2-1; TRBD1 matches 8 bases. CDR1 is SGHTA and CDR2 is FQGNSA in the germline V gene. CDR3 length equals 15 residues. V was clipped by 7 bases and J by 2 bases; unmatched bases: 7. The CDR3 DNA reads as TGTGCCAGCACCCTAGGACAGGGAACCTACAATGAGCAGTTCTTC. Translating it yields CASTLGQGTYNEQFF. The variable domain in full, with the rest retrieved from reference TRBV7-2 and TRBJ2-1, is GAGVSQSPSNKVTEKGKDVELRCDPISGHTALYWYRQSLGQGLEFLIYFQGNSAPDKSGLPSDRFSAERTGGSVSTLTIQRTQQEDSAVYLCASTLGQGTYNEQFFGPGTRLTVL.

This clone was counted at least ten times. This sequence joins TRBV30 and TRBJ1-3; D is perhaps TRBD1 (5 bases). Germline CDR1 and CDR2: GTSNPN and SVGIG (reference sequence). This CDR3 region has 16 residues. Deletions cut 3 bases from V and 0 bases from J, with 15 bases between. The DNA of the CDR3 is TGTGCCTGGAGAGGAAGTGGAGGGGTCTCTGGAAACACCATATATTTT. It translates to CAWRGSGGVSGNTIYF.

This sequence joins TRBV19 and TRBJ2-1; D is uncertain. The CDR3 runs 13 residues. Per germline, CDR1 LNHDA and CDR2 SQIVND (reference sequence). V was pared by 5 bases and J by 2 bases, with 7 bases between. CDR3: CASSETPYNEQFF. The CDR3, as DNA: TGTGCCAGTAGTGAAACGCCCTACAATGAGCAGTTCTTC.

This clone showed up just a few times. The rearrangement links TRBV5-1 to TRBJ2-3; 8 nucleotides agree with TRBD1. The V gene end was trimmed by 0 bases and the J gene end by 2 bases; junction bases not matched to a gene: 2. Germline CDR1 reads SGHRS; CDR2 reads YFSETQ. The CDR3 extends over 15 amino acids. Here the CDR3 reads CASSLDRGDTDTQYF. The CDR3 nucleotides read TGCGCCAGCAGCTTGGACAGGGGGGACACAGATACGCAGTATTTT.

This clone was picked up many times. This chain connects TRBV29-1 to TRBJ1-2; D is possibly TRBD1 (5 bases). There are 11 residues in the CDR3. Trimming removed 4 bases at V and 6 bases at J, with 9 bases between. The V gene's germline CDR1 is SQVTM and CDR2 ANQGSEA. CDR3 nucleotides: TGCAGCGTTGGACAGCAGAATGGCTACACCTTC. The encoded protein is CSVGQQNGYTF.

In its sample, this clone was seen a few times. V is TRBV5-6 and J is TRBJ2-5; no clear D. This CDR3 spans 15 amino acids. Germline CDR1 reads SGHDT; CDR2 reads YYEEEE. V was clipped by 7 bases and J by 1 base, with 17 bases between them. CDR3: CASGDMGGPQETQYF. DNA of the CDR3: TGTGCCAGCGGGGATATGGGTGGACCCCAAGAGACCCAGTACTTC.

V and J are TRBV5-1 and TRBJ2-3; D is uncertain. Trimming took off 0 bases at V and 6 bases at J, with 11 bases between the two ends. The CDR3 is 14 amino acids. Per germline, CDR1 SGHRS and CDR2 YFSETQ. DNA for the CDR3: TGCGCCAGCAGCTTGGAAACACTGACCGATACGCAGTATTTT. Protein sequence: CASSLETLTDTQYF.

This clone was recorded a few times. CDR3 sequence reads: CASSLLQHPEQYF. The CDR3 nucleotides read TGTGCCAGCAGCTTGCTACAGCACCCCGAGCAGTACTTC. This chain links TRBV5-4 with TRBJ2-7; D is undetermined. The ends were cut back, 1 base at V and 6 bases at J, with 11 bases in the middle. Germline V CDR1 and CDR2: SGHNT, YYREEE (reference sequence). The CDR3 runs 13 residues.

The rearrangement joins TRBV20-1 to TRBJ2-1; D uncertain. V dropped 2 bases and J dropped 8 bases, with 4 bases sitting between them. This CDR3 is built from 10 residues. CDR1 and CDR2 (germline): DFQATT, SNEGSKA (reference sequence). The CDR3 coding sequence is TGCAGTGCTAGAAACTATGAGCAGTTCTTC. Protein: CSARNYEQFF.

The rearrangement joins TRBV7-7 to TRBJ2-5; D call uncertain. This CDR3 spans 13 amino acids. Germline CDR1 reads SSHAT; CDR2 reads FNYEAQ (reference sequence). V shed 1 base and J shed 3 bases, with 6 bases lying between them. The CDR3 is CASSLGQKETQYF. The CDR3, as DNA: TGTGCCAGCAGCTTAGGGCAGAAAGAGACCCAGTACTTC.

The V and J genes are TRBV23-1 and TRBJ2-7; 8 nucleotides align to TRBD1. TRBV23-1 is treated as an ORF (open reading frame) with a function not yet certain. J was trimmed by 5 bases and V by 6 bases; bases with no gene match: 12. CDR3 size: 15 residues. The CDR3 nucleotides read TGCGCCAGCAGCCGCGACAGGGGAGGTGTGCACGAGCAGTACGTC. Its translation is CASSRDRGGVHEQYV.

The table lists this clone with a few counts. The V gene is TRBV25-1, the J gene TRBJ2-3; D is unresolved. CDR1 is MGHDK, CDR2 SYGVNS, per germline. V lost 2 bases, J lost 4 bases, and 7 bases lay in between. The length of the CDR3 is 13 residues. This CDR3 reads CASSEIGADTQYF. CDR3 sequence (DNA): TGTGCCAGCAGTGAAATAGGAGCAGATACGCAGTATTTT.

This clone was seen a few times. This chain links TRBV14 with TRBJ1-3; D ambiguous. The germline V and J ends were trimmed by 4 bases and 0 bases, with 4 bases remaining between them. Germline CDR1 is SGHDN and CDR2 is FVKESK. The length of the CDR3 is 13 residues. DNA for the CDR3: TGTGCCAGCAGCCGCAACTCTGGAAACACCATATATTTT. This sequence encodes CASSRNSGNTIYF.